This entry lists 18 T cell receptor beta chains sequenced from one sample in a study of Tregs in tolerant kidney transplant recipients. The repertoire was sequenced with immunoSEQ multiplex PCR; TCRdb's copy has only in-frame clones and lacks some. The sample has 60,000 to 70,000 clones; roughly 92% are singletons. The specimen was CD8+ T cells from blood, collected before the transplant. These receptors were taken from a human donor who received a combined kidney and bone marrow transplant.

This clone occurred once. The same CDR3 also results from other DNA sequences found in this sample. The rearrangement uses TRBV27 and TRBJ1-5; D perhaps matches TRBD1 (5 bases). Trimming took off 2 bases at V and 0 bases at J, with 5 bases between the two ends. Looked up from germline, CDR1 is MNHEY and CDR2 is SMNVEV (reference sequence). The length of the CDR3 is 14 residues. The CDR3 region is CASSLRGSNQPQHF. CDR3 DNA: TGTGCCAGCAGTTTAAGGGGTAGCAATCAGCCCCAGCATTTT.

DNA of the CDR3: TGTGCCAGCAGCCACGGGTACGAGCAGTACTTC. Protein product: CASSHGYEQYF. V is TRBV14 and J is TRBJ2-7; D ambiguous. Trimming pared 3 bases from V and 4 bases from J, leaving 4 bases between. Germline values: CDR1 SGHDN, CDR2 FVKESK. The CDR3 totals 11 residues.

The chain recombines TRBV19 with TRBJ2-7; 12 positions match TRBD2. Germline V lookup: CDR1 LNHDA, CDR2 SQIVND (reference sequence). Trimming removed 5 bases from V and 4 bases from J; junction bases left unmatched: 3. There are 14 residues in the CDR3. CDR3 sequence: CASSPGTSGYEQYF. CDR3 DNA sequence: TGTGCCAGTAGTCCTGGGACTAGCGGGTACGAGCAGTACTTC.

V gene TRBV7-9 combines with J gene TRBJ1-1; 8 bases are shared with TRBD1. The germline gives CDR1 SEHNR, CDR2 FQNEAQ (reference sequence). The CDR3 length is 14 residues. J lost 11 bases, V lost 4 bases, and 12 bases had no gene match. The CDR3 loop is CASSSDPDRGAAFF. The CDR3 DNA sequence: TGTGCCAGCAGCTCAGACCCTGACAGGGGCGCCGCTTTCTTT.

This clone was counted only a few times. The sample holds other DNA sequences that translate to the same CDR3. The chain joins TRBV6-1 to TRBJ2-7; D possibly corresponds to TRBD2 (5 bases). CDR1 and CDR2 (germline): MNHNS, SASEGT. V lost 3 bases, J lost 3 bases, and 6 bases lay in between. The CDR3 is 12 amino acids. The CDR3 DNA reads TGTGCCAGCAGTGACGGGGACTACGAGCAGTACTTC. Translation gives CASSDGDYEQYF.

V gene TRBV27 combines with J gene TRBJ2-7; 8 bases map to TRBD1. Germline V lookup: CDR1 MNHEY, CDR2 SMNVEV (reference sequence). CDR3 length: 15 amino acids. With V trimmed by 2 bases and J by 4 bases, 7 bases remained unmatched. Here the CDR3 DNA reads TGTGCCAGCAGTTTAGAGGCAGGGGGCTTGTACGAGCAGTACTTC. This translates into CASSLEAGGLYEQYF.

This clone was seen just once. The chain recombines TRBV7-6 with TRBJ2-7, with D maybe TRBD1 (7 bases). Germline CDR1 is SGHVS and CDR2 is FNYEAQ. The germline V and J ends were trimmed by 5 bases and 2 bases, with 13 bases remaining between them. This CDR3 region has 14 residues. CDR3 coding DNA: TGTGCCAGCAGCCACGCGGGACAGCCCTACGAGCAGTACTTC. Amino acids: CASSHAGQPYEQYF.

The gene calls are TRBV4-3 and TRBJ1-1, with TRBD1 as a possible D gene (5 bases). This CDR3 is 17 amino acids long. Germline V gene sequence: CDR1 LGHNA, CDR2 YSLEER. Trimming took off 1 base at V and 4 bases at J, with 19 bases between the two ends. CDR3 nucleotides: TGCGCCAGCAGCCAAGTCTGGGGGGAGGGAGCGTTCACTGAAGCTTTCTTT. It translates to CASSQVWGEGAFTEAFF.

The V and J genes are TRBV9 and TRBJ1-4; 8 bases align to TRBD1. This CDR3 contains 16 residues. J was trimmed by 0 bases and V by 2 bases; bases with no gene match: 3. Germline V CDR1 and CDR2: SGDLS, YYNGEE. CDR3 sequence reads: CASSVRGQTTNEKLFF. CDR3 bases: TGTGCCAGCAGCGTCAGGGGGCAAACAACTAATGAAAAACTGTTTTTT.

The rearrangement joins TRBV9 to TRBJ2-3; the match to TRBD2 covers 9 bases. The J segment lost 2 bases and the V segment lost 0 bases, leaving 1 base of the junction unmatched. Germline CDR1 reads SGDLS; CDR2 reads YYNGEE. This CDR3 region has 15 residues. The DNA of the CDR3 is TGTGCCAGCAGCGTAGGACTAGCGGACACAGATACGCAGTATTTT. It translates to CASSVGLADTDTQYF.

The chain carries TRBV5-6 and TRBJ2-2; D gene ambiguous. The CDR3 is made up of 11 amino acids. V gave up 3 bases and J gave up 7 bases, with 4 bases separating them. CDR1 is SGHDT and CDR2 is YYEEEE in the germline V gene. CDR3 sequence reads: CASSSSGELFF. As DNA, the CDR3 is TGTGCCAGCAGCTCCAGCGGGGAGCTGTTTTTT.

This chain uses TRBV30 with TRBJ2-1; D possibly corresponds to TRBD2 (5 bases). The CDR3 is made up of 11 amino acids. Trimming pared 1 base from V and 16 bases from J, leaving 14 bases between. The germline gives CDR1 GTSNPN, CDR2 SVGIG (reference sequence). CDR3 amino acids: CAWSGIAGSFF. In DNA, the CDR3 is TGTGCCTGGAGTGGAATCGCGGGTAGTTTCTTC.

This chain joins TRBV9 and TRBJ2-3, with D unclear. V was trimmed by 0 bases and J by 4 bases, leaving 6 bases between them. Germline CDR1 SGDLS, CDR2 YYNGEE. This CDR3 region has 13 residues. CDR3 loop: CASSVAVADTQYF. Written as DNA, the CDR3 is TGTGCCAGCAGCGTAGCCGTCGCAGATACGCAGTATTTT.

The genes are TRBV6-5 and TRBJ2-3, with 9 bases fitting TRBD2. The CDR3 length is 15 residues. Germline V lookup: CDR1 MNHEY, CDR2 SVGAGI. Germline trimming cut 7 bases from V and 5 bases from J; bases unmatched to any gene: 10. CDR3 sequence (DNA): TGTGCCAGCACCCTAATGGCTAGCGGGGTAGATACGCAGTATTTT. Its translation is CASTLMASGVDTQYF.

The CDR3 here is CASRNTGIDGYTF. The CDR3, as DNA: TGTGCCAGCAGAAACACAGGGATTGATGGCTACACCTTC. This chain joins TRBV4-2 and TRBJ1-2, with a possible D match to TRBD1 (6 bases). Germline CDR1 is LGHNA and CDR2 is YNFKEQ. The V end lost 6 bases, the J end lost 6 bases, and 14 bases lay between the germline ends. CDR3 length: 13 residues.

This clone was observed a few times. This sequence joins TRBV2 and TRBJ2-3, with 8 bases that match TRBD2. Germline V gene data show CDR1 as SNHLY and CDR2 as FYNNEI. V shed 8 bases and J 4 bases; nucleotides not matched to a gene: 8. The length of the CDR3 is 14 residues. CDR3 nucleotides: TGTGCCAGCGGTGGGAACGGGGGGGCAGATACGCAGTATTTT. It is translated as CASGGNGGADTQYF.

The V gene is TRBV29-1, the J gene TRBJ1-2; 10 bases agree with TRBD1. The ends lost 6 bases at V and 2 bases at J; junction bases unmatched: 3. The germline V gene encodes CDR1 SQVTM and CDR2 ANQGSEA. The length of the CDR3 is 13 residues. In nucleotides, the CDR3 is TGCAGCGTCCGGGGACAGGGGAACTATGGCTACACCTTC. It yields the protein CSVRGQGNYGYTF.

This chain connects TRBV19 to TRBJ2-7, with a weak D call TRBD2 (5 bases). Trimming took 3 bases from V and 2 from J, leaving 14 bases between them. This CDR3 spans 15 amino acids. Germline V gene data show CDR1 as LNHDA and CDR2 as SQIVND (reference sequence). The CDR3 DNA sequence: TGTGCCAGTAGTATGTCCGGACTCTCGCCCTACGAGCAGTACTTC. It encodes CASSMSGLSPYEQYF.